This T cell receptor (beta chain) was recorded in a study of Graves' ophthalmopathy and Graves' hyperthyroidism (dated by TCRdb to 2016 to 2019). In terms of the full investigation: Peripheral blood samples were taken at the time of initial diagnosis, before any treatment was given. The study used TCR beta repertoire signatures to distinguish Graves' ophthalmopathy from Graves' hyperthyroidism and to predict progression to ophthalmopathy. In total, 135 blood samples were TCR-sequenced: 40 to 45 ophthalmopathy, some 75 hyperthyroidism and 17 hyperthyroidism-to-ophthalmopathy patients. A discovery set of 95 to 100 patients (around 40 ophthalmopathy, 60 or so stable hyperthyroidism) was enrolled to explore V-J signatures distinguishing ophthalmopathy from hyperthyroidism. An independent validation cohort comprised roughly 20 hyperthyroidism patients and roughly 15 patients who later progressed from hyperthyroidism to ophthalmopathy. T-cell repertoires of thyroid tissue and blood were compared in over 5 hyperthyroidism patients. After sampling, hyperthyroidism patients received methimazole starting at 30 mg daily, and ophthalmopathy patients received high-dose intravenous methylprednisolone. The 100 discovery patients were divided at random into training and test sets in a 7:3 ratio. Points the paper makes about the study in general: Most expanded thyroid clonotypes with a frequency above 0.001 also appeared in blood, which suggests that blood repertoires may reflect the immune response in the thyroid. In validation, the model predicted ophthalmopathy progression with more than 70% sensitivity and roughly 72% specificity; roughly eleven predicted patients were CT-confirmed with GO in a median of 6.5 months. Ophthalmopathy was separated from stable hyperthyroidism by the 13-signature model with roughly 87% sensitivity and about 81% specificity in cross-validation and with 80%/75% in the test set. Sample size was not predetermined statistically, and investigators were not blinded to group allocation.

Patients with ophthalmopathy had moderately to severely active disease, with a Clinical Activity Score of 3 or more, a NOSPECS grade of 4 or more, and a disease duration of less than 3 months. Patients with other autoimmune diseases, uncontrolled infections, pregnancy or lactation were excluded from the study. Clinical symptoms, serum thyroxine, TRAb, thyroid ultrasound and orbital computed tomography were used for diagnosis. Using Ficoll-Paque density gradient centrifugation, PBMCs were isolated from less than 11 ml of fresh peripheral blood. Total RNA was extracted using Trizol reagent, and RNA quality was checked on an Agilent 2100 Bioanalyzer. Notes on this clonotype: Its antigen is unknown. No much larger clonotype is one base removed from it; base qualities were not supplied.

The junction carries 13 bases between V and J, which are trimmed by 5 bases and 0 bases respectively. Including cysteine and phenylalanine, the CDR3 has 15 amino acids. CDR3 DNA is the only sequence kept; it has 45 bases, read in frame from the first base. For repertoire sequencing, TCR beta CDR3 regions were amplified from RNA transcripts. The first round of RT-PCR was done with HTBI primers and the Qiagen OneStep RT-PCR kit, and was followed by a second round of multiplex PCR, then size selection and purification. Libraries were sequenced paired-end with 100 bp reads on an Illumina HiSeq2000. The paper's data handling went like this. SOAPnuke was used to process the reads, removing any read that contained adapters or uncalled bases, had a mean Phred below 15, or lacked an exact match to the constant primer or identifier. COPE v1.2.5 was used to merge high-quality paired reads. Each unique nucleotide sequence was defined as a clonotype, and clonotypes were aligned to IMGT TRB V, D and J references with MiTCR v1.1. Analysis was restricted to V-J combinations with a frequency above 0.0001, which covered 99.2% of repertoires. For each V-J combination, a TCR clonal expansion and chaos score was defined as the ratio of F50 clonal expansion to chaos observed in the TCRdist matrix. Welch's t-statistics and random forest were used to reduce the features to about twelve V-J combinations, which were then used as input to a naive Bayes classifier. Thyroid-blood repertoire similarity was quantified with the Morisita-Horn index. TCRdb itself trimmed the public reads at Q25 with fastp, ran MiXCR and retained productive beta chains. Entries are consolidated by CDR3 protein sequence, retaining the most common genes and DNA. TCRdb, not the authors, supplied the V and J calls. Across this sample there are about 210,000 distinct CDR3 sequences, with approximately 28% seen only once. Approximately 9% of the sample is held by the ten biggest clonotypes.

The source material was peripheral blood. The sequence links TRBV12-3 or TRBV12-4 to TRBJ1-2, with no reliable assignment of the D segment. This clonotype was obtained from a man aged 45-65 years with Graves' ophthalmopathy. Donor details come from another sample of the same person, matched by shared clones. The DNA reads as follows: TGTGCCAGCAGTGACCCCTGGGAGGCTAACTATGGCTACACCTTC. The translation is CASSDPWEANYGYTF.